These T cell receptor beta chains were read from a single sample in a study of shared clonotypes between healthy human individuals. Libraries were prepared by immunoSEQ multiplex PCR; TCRdb keeps only in-frame clonotypes and omits some of them. The data contain approximately 940,000 clones, over 75% of them singletons. Sequencing was carried out using memory CD4+ T cells sorted from blood. These receptors were collected from a man aged 18 to 29 in good health. Both conserved end residues are part of each CDR3. Each record gives: J gene, clone size, D gene, V gene, CDR3 protein, CDR3 DNA. A D gene is named only where the DNA matches it firmly. The size of a clone is reported for some rows only, either as once, few or many, or as a class for expanded clones.

TRBJ1-1 . . TRBV5-4 CASSPAGVNTEAFF TGTGCCAGCAGCCCGGCGGGAGTAAACACTGAAGCTTTCTTT
TRBJ1-5 . . TRBV23-1 CASSRQGPAPQHF TGCGCCAGCAGTCGGCAGGGTCCAGCGCCCCAGCATTTT
TRBJ1-2 . . TRBV27 CASSPLWGYGYTF TGTGCCAGCAGTCCCCTGTGGGGTTATGGCTACACCTTC
TRBJ1-1 . . TRBV19 CASSPRTSGAEAFF TGTGCCAGTAGTCCACGAACCTCGGGGGCTGAAGCTTTCTTT
TRBJ1-6 . . TRBV7-8 CASSSSPGAVSF TGTGCCAGCAGCTCCTCCCCAGGGGCGGTTTCCTTT
TRBJ2-1 . . TRBV7-5 CARSLLGVRLNNEQFF TGTGCCAGAAGCCTCCTGGGGGTGAGGCTTAACAATGAGCAGTTCTTC
TRBJ2-2 few . TRBV18 CASSSNTGELFF TGTGCCAGCTCATCTAACACCGGGGAGCTGTTTTTT
TRBJ1-1 . . TRBV5-1 CASRIDPQTEAFF TGCGCCAGCAGGATCGACCCGCAGACTGAAGCTTTCTTT
TRBJ1-1 . . TRBV18 CASSPTGNPATEAFF TGTGCCAGCTCACCAACCGGGAATCCAGCCACTGAAGCTTTCTTT
TRBJ2-1 once TRBD2 TRBV7-8 CASSSLAGGLYNEQFF TGTGCCAGCAGCTCCCTAGCGGGGGGGCTCTACAATGAGCAGTTCTTC
TRBJ2-7 . TRBD1 TRBV6-1 CASSGFQGAGEQYF TGTGCCAGCAGTGGCTTCCAGGGGGCAGGGGAGCAGTACTTC
TRBJ2-1 . . TRBV29-1 CSVERTAYNEQFF TGCAGCGTTGAGAGAACAGCCTACAATGAGCAGTTCTTC
TRBJ2-5 . TRBD2 TRBV27 CASSPRTSGDLLETQYF TGTGCCAGCAGTCCAAGGACTAGCGGGGATTTATTAGAGACCCAGTACTTC
TRBJ1-6 . . TRBV13 CASSLGGGRDNSPLHF TGTGCCAGCAGCCTAGGGGGGGGCCGGGATAATTCACCCCTCCACTTT
TRBJ2-5 . . TRBV30 CAWSIAIKETQYF TGTGCCTGGAGCATAGCGATCAAAGAGACCCAGTACTTC
TRBJ1-1 . TRBD1 TRBV7-2 CASRRDRANTEAFF TGTGCCAGCAGACGAGACAGGGCCAACACTGAAGCTTTCTTT
TRBJ1-2 . . TRBV5-4 CASSPDRNYGYTF TGTGCCAGCAGCCCTGACAGGAACTATGGCTACACCTTC
TRBJ2-1 . . TRBV5-8 CASSFQNEQFF TGTGCCAGCAGCTTCCAAAATGAGCAGTTCTTC
TRBJ1-6 . . TRBV2 CASRADYNSPLHF TGTGCCAGCAGGGCAGACTATAATTCACCCCTCCACTTT
TRBJ2-2 few TRBD2 TRBV19 CASSSLAGGPRTGELFF TGTGCCAGTAGTTCACTAGCGGGAGGGCCGCGGACCGGGGAGCTGTTTTTT
TRBJ1-1 . TRBD1 TRBV5-1 CASSLEPGGNTEAFF TGCGCCAGCAGCTTGGAACCAGGGGGGAACACTGAAGCTTTCTTT
TRBJ2-5 . . TRBV7-9 CASSLGQNSAETQYF TGTGCCAGCAGCTTAGGGCAGAACAGCGCAGAGACCCAGTACTTC
TRBJ1-3 . . TRBV15 CATSAPRGGKSSGNTIYF TGTGCCACCAGCGCCCCCCGCGGGGGAAAAAGCTCTGGAAACACCATATATTTT
TRBJ2-7 . TRBD1 TRBV19 CASSSGGQGARQYF TGTGCCAGTTCAAGCGGAGGACAGGGGGCGCGGCAGTACTTC
TRBJ1-6 . . TRBV5-8 CASHLPISSYNSPLHF TGTGCCAGCCACCTCCCGATAAGCTCCTATAATTCACCCCTCCACTTT
TRBJ2-1 . TRBD2 TRBV5-1 CASTLTSAAYEQFF TGCGCCAGCACCCTGACTAGCGCCGCCTATGAGCAGTTCTTC
TRBJ2-7 . . TRBV6-1 CASSETLYEQYF TGTGCCAGCAGTGAAACCCTCTACGAGCAGTACTTC
TRBJ2-7 . TRBD1 TRBV19 CASSHHTGTGGGEQYF TGTGCCAGTAGTCACCACACCGGGACAGGGGGCGGGGAGCAGTACTTC
TRBJ1-6 . . TRBV9 CASSPQRIRENSPLHF TGTGCCAGCAGCCCCCAAAGAATTAGGGAAAATTCACCCCTCCACTTT
TRBJ1-1 once . TRBV28 CASSHDKNTEAFF TGTGCCAGCAGCCACGACAAGAACACTGAAGCTTTCTTT
TRBJ1-5 . . TRBV27 CASRAGTLGNQPQHF TGTGCCAGCAGGGCAGGCACTTTGGGCAATCAGCCCCAGCATTTT
TRBJ2-7 once TRBD1 TRBV11-2 CASSFNRGNEQYF TGTGCCAGCAGCTTTAACAGGGGGAACGAGCAGTACTTC
TRBJ2-2 few . TRBV14 CASSSWSGSGELFF TGTGCCAGCAGCTCCTGGTCCGGGTCCGGGGAGCTGTTTTTT
TRBJ2-3 . . TRBV5-4 CASSHDAADTQYF TGTGCCAGCAGCCACGACGCCGCAGATACGCAGTATTTT
TRBJ2-7 . . TRBV30 CAWSDRFDEQYF TGTGCCTGGAGTGACAGGTTCGACGAGCAGTACTTC
TRBJ2-6 . . TRBV4-3 CASSPAGTGANVLTF TGCGCCAGCAGCCCCGCGGGGACTGGGGCCAACGTCCTGACTTTC
TRBJ2-1 . . TRBV6-1 CASRVFRGGEQFF TGTGCCAGCAGGGTCTTTAGGGGTGGTGAGCAGTTCTTC
TRBJ2-7 . TRBD2 TRBV7-2 CASSPQREGPYEQYF TGTGCCAGCAGCCCCCAGCGGGAGGGCCCCTACGAGCAGTACTTC
TRBJ2-3 once TRBD2 TRBV29-1 CSEGTSGSTDTQYF TGCAGCGAGGGGACTAGCGGGAGCACAGATACGCAGTATTTT
TRBJ1-6 . . TRBV21-1 CASSKSYRIYSPLHF TGTGCCAGCAGCAAAAGCTACAGGATTTATTCACCCCTCCACTTT
TRBJ2-5 once . TRBV4-3 CASSQDLEETQYF TGCGCCAGCAGCCAAGATTTGGAAGAGACCCAGTACTTC
TRBJ1-6 . . TRBV19 CASSIGGTRLNSPLHF TGTGCCAGTAGTATTGGCGGGACGCGACTTAATTCACCCCTCCACTTT
TRBJ1-3 once . TRBV28 CASSLPGTGNTIYF TGTGCCAGCAGTTTGCCCGGGACTGGAAACACCATATATTTT
TRBJ1-1 few . TRBV18 CASSRTRVSVNTEAFF TGTGCCAGCTCGCGGACCAGGGTGTCGGTGAACACTGAAGCTTTCTTT
TRBJ2-3 few TRBD1 TRBV10-3 CAISFGTDTDTQYF TGTGCCATCAGCTTCGGGACAGACACAGATACGCAGTATTTT
TRBJ1-4 . TRBD1 TRBV5-1 CASSWGTATNEKLFF TGCGCCAGCAGCTGGGGGACAGCAACTAATGAAAAACTGTTTTTT
TRBJ2-7 . . TRBV4-1 CASSQGARRLATYEQYF TGCGCCAGCAGCCAAGGGGCTCGGAGGCTGGCCACCTACGAGCAGTACTTC
TRBJ1-3 . TRBD1 TRBV6-5 CASSSGQGTGNTIYF TGTGCCAGCAGTTCGGGACAGGGGACTGGAAACACCATATATTTT
TRBJ1-2 . TRBD1 TRBV11-1 CASSSRGQDPHGYGYTF TGTGCCAGCAGCTCCCGGGGACAGGACCCCCACGGCTATGGCTACACCTTC
TRBJ2-3 . TRBD2 TRBV11-2 CASSLGRLAGTATDTQYF TGTGCCAGCAGCTTAGGGAGGCTAGCGGGGACAGCCACAGATACGCAGTATTTT